The 2 T cell receptor beta chains presented below share a single source sample, sequenced in a study of blood T cell repertoires in COVID-19. Method: immunoSEQ multiplex PCR; TCRdb's copy keeps in-frame clones and lacks some. This sample carries some 520,000 clones, about 88% of them seen once, and the ten largest clones take about 0.91%. The sample consisted of peripheral blood. These receptors all stem from a young man with COVID-19, enrolled during active disease.

The chain has TRBV5-4 and TRBJ2-2; D may be TRBD1 (6 bases). V was clipped by 0 bases and J by 3 bases, with 15 bases between them. The CDR3 is 17 amino acids. CDR1 is SGHNT, CDR2 YYREEE, per germline (reference sequence). CDR3 sequence (DNA): TGTGCCAGCAGCTTGGGGGTCCAGGGGCCGGACACCGGGGAGCTGTTTTTT. Its translation is CASSLGVQGPDTGELFF.

V and J are TRBV15 and TRBJ2-6; perhaps TRBD1 as D (6 bases). Germline V gene lookup returns CDR1 LNHNV and CDR2 YYDKDF (reference sequence). Trimming removed 1 base from V and 1 base from J, with 8 bases in between. The CDR3 sequence is 16 residues long. CDR3 sequence (DNA): TGTGCCACCAGCAGAGCCAGGGGATCTGGGGCCAACGTCCTGACTTTC. Its translation is CATSRARGSGANVLTF.